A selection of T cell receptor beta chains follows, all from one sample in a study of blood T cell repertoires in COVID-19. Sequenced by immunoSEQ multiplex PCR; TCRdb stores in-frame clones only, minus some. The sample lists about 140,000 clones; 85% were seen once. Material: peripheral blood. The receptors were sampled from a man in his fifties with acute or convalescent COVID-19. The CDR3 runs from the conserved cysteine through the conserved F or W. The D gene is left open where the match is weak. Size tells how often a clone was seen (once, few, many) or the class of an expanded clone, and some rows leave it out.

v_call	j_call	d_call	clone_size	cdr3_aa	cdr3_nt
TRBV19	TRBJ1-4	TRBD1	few	CASMAPDRVGKLFF	TGTGCCAGTATGGCCCCGGACAGGGTTGGAAAACTGTTTTTT
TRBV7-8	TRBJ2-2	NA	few	CASSTGTLNTGELFF	TGTGCCAGCAGCACCGGGACACTGAACACCGGGGAGCTGTTTTTT
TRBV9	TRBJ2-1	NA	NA	CASSVEPGNYNEQFF	TGTGCCAGCAGCGTAGAGCCGGGGAACTACAATGAGCAGTTCTTC
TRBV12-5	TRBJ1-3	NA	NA	CASGLPLNTIYF	TGTGCTAGTGGCTTGCCTCTCAACACCATATATTTT
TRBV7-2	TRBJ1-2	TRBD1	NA	CASSQGQGAYYGYTF	TGTGCCAGCAGCCAGGGGCAGGGGGCGTACTATGGCTACACCTTC
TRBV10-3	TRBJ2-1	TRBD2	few	CAIKNGTTLNEQFF	TGTGCCATCAAGAACGGGACTACCCTCAATGAGCAGTTCTTC
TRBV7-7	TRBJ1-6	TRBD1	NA	CASSLASTAGTGKSPLHF	TGTGCTAGCAGCTTAGCTTCAACCGCCGGGACAGGAAAATCACCCCTCCACTTT
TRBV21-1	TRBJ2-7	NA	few	CASSKGPGQGYEQYF	TGTGCCAGCAGCAAAGGGCCAGGACAAGGATACGAGCAGTACTTC
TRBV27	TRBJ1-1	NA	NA	CASSLNRGGAEAFF	TGTGCCAGCAGTTTAAACAGAGGAGGGGCTGAAGCTTTCTTT
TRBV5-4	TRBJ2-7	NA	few	CASSWGGQTYEQYF	TGTGCCAGCAGCTGGGGGGGGCAAACCTACGAGCAGTACTTC
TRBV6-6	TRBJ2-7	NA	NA	CASSYSTRVEYEQYF	TGTGCCAGCAGTTACTCGACCAGGGTCGAGTACGAGCAGTACTTC
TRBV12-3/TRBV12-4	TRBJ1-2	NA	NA	CASSRGQNYGYTF	TGTGCCAGCAGCCGCGGACAGAACTATGGCTACACCTTC
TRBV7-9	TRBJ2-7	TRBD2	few	CASSSPGLAGEWYEQYF	TGTGCCAGCAGCTCGCCGGGACTAGCGGGAGAGTGGTACGAGCAGTACTTC
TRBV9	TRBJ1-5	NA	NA	CASSVTGDSNQPQHF	TGTGCCAGCAGCGTAACAGGAGATAGCAATCAGCCCCAGCATTTT
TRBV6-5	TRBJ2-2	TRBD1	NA	CASSKRQGQTGELFF	TGTGCCAGCAGCAAGAGACAGGGACAAACCGGGGAGCTGTTTTTT
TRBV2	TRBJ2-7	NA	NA	CASRSRSSNQGQYF	TGTGCCAGCAGGTCGAGGTCTTCGAATCAAGGGCAGTACTTC
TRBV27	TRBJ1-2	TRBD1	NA	CASSPRQGAYYGYTF	TGTGCCAGCAGTCCACGACAGGGGGCGTACTATGGCTACACCTTC
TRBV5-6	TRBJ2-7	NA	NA	CASSLGPGATYEQYF	TGTGCCAGCAGCTTGGGGCCAGGGGCGACCTACGAGCAGTACTTC
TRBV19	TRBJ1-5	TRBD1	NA	CASSTLDRGLLQPQHF	TGTGCCAGTAGTACCCTGGACAGGGGCCTGCTTCAGCCCCAGCATTTT
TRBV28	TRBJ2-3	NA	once	CASIREDTQYF	TGTGCCAGCATTAGGGAGGATACGCAGTATTTT
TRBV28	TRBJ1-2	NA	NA	CASRAPGNYGYTF	TGTGCCAGCAGGGCGCCAGGAAACTATGGCTACACCTTC
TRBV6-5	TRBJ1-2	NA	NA	CASRPTADYGYTF	TGTGCCAGCAGGCCTACAGCGGACTATGGCTACACCTTC